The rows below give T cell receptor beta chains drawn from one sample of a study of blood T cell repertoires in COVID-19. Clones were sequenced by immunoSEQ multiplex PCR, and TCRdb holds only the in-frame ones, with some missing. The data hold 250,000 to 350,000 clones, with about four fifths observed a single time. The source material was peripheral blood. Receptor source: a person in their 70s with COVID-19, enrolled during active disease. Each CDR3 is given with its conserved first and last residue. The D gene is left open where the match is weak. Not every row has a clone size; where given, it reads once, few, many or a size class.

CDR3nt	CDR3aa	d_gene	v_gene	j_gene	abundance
TGTGCCAGCAGCCGGACTTTGGGGACTGAAGCTTTCTTT	CASSRTLGTEAFF	-	TRBV5-8	TRBJ1-1	once
TGTGCCAGCAGGGAAGGGACAGGGGCTACCGGGGAGCTGTTTTTT	CASREGTGATGELFF	TRBD1	TRBV2	TRBJ2-2	-
TGTGCCAGTAGTTTGACAGGGCCCGGGGAGCTGTTTTTT	CASSLTGPGELFF	TRBD1	TRBV19	TRBJ2-2	-
TGTGCCAGCACCACGCCAGGGAGGGAGACCCAGTACTTC	CASTTPGRETQYF	-	TRBV28	TRBJ2-5	-
TGTGCCAGCAGCTTTCAAGGGGGCGGTGAGACCCAGTACTTC	CASSFQGGGETQYF	TRBD1	TRBV7-2	TRBJ2-5	-
TGTGCCAGCAGCGTAGGCGGGGGCCTACGGGAGACCCAGTACTTC	CASSVGGGLRETQYF	-	TRBV9	TRBJ2-5	-
TGTGCCACCAGTGATCCCATAGCCGGGGACAATGAGCAGTTCTTC	CATSDPIAGDNEQFF	-	TRBV24-1	TRBJ2-1	-
TGTGCCAGCAGCCGAGAAGTGGGGCCTAGCGGGCCCTACGAGCAGTACTTC	CASSREVGPSGPYEQYF	TRBD2	TRBV3-1/TRBV3-2	TRBJ2-7	-
TGTGCCAGCCACCCCGGGACAGGGAGATTCAACGAGCAGTACTTC	CASHPGTGRFNEQYF	TRBD1	TRBV19	TRBJ2-7	-
TGTGCCAGCAGCACAGGGACTAGCGGGGCGTACAATGAGCAGTTCTTC	CASSTGTSGAYNEQFF	-	TRBV21-1	TRBJ2-1	-
TGTGCCAGCAGTTACTCGATGGGACAGGGTACTTTCTTT	CASSYSMGQGTFF	TRBD1	TRBV6-5	TRBJ1-1	few
TGTGCCAGCAGTTTTGTTCTAGCGGGGGCCGGAGAGACCCAGTACTTC	CASSFVLAGAGETQYF	TRBD2	TRBV28	TRBJ2-5	-
TGTGCCAGCAGTGGACAGGGTGGGGCCCGGGAGACCCAGTACTTC	CASSGQGGARETQYF	TRBD1	TRBV2	TRBJ2-5	-
TGTGCCAGCAAAAACAGGGGGCGAAACACTGAAGCTTTCTTT	CASKNRGRNTEAFF	TRBD1	TRBV6-5	TRBJ1-1	few
TGTGCCAGTTCGAGAGCACAGGGGGCGGTACAAGGCGGGGAGCTGTTTTTT	CASSRAQGAVQGGELFF	TRBD1	TRBV19	TRBJ2-2	-
TGTGCCACCAGCAGATCCCGGGACAGGGGGATTGGGGCCAACGTCCTGACTTTC	CATSRSRDRGIGANVLTF	TRBD1	TRBV15	TRBJ2-6	-
TGTGCCAGCTCATTCCCCACGGGGGGCGGCACTGAAGCTTTCTTT	CASSFPTGGGTEAFF	-	TRBV18	TRBJ1-1	-
TGTGCCAGCAGCTACGGGACAGCATTCACAGATACGCAGTATTTT	CASSYGTAFTDTQYF	TRBD1	TRBV9	TRBJ2-3	-
TGTGCCAGCAGCTTCAGGGTTCTAGCGGGAAACACCGGGGAGCTGTTTTTT	CASSFRVLAGNTGELFF	TRBD2	TRBV7-2	TRBJ2-2	few
TGTGCCACCAAAAAAGGAGGGGACACTGAAGCTTTCTTT	CATKKGGDTEAFF	-	TRBV19	TRBJ1-1	-
TGTGCCAGCAGACTAAATGAAAAACTGTTTTTT	CASRLNEKLFF	-	TRBV6-5	TRBJ1-4	few
TGTGCCACCAGTACGGACAGGGGGTCTGGAAACACCATATATTTT	CATSTDRGSGNTIYF	TRBD1	TRBV15	TRBJ1-3	-
TGTGCCAGTAGTCCAAGACAGGGTCTTAGGGAGACCCAGTACTTC	CASSPRQGLRETQYF	TRBD1	TRBV19	TRBJ2-5	few